These T cell receptor beta chains were read from a single sample in a study of T cell responses to AZD1222 COVID-19 vaccine. Assay: immunoSEQ multiplex PCR; the TCRdb copy retains only in-frame clones and omits some. The profile shows under 130,000 clones, 88% of them singletons. The input for sequencing was peripheral blood, taken on day 0 of AZD1222 vaccination. The receptors shown here come from an adult in good health. CDR3s include the opening cysteine and the closing phenylalanine or tryptophan.

J gene: TRBJ2-3; V gene: TRBV28; CDR3 protein: CASSSPADYTDTQYF
J gene: TRBJ2-3; V gene: TRBV29-1; CDR3 protein: CSVEGQGVFTQYF
J gene: TRBJ2-7; V gene: TRBV18; CDR3 protein: CASSPPTSGRLYEQYF
J gene: TRBJ2-5; V gene: TRBV5-1; CDR3 protein: CASSLGLAGVETQYF
J gene: TRBJ1-3; V gene: TRBV6-6; CDR3 protein: CASTPGGQYSGNTIYF
J gene: TRBJ2-7; V gene: TRBV5-1; CDR3 protein: CASSETSGSSYEQYF
J gene: TRBJ1-1; V gene: TRBV28; CDR3 protein: CASTTRALGTEAFF
J gene: TRBJ1-4; V gene: TRBV24-1; CDR3 protein: CATSDRQGPNEKLFF
J gene: TRBJ2-1; V gene: TRBV7-9; CDR3 protein: CASSIAGVYNEQFF
J gene: TRBJ1-2; V gene: TRBV6-5; CDR3 protein: CASSTGGGYTF
J gene: TRBJ2-5; V gene: TRBV28; CDR3 protein: CASSWYGETQYF